This TCR beta chain was captured by sequencing in a study of blood T cells in healthy people across ages. For this clonotype: No antigen is known for it.

Study-wide points: With age, beta diversity per million T cells declined roughly linearly, significantly by 30 to 40.

The authors ran a second PCR of 7 to 11 cycles using a sample-barcoded 5' primer and a J-beta primer mix. A single record per CDR3 protein comes from TCRdb applying MiXCR to the 5' RACE reads. There are 1.2 million to 1.5 million distinct CDR3 sequences in the sample; roughly 59% occur only once, and 6.7% lies in the top ten. CDR1 SQVTM and CDR2 ANQGSEA come from the germline V gene. The CDR3 totals 13 residues. Trimming cost V 6 bases and J 10 bases, with 19 bases left between them. The chain uses TRBV29-1 and TRBJ2-4; D might be TRBD1 or TRBD2, each matching 5 bases. The source of this sequence is a man aged 18 to 30 in good health. Sequenced sample: blood. The CDR3 here is CSVGTASLRIQYF. The DNA of the CDR3 is TGCAGCGTGGGGACGGCATCCCTCCGGATTCAGTACTTC.